This TCR beta chain comes out of a study of blood T cell repertoires in COVID-19. V was pared by 5 bases and J by 1 base, with 11 bases of the junction left unmatched. CDR1 is SGHNT and CDR2 is YYREEE in the germline V gene (reference sequence). The CDR3 extends over 19 amino acids. This table comes from immunoSEQ multiplex PCR, and its TCRdb copy is limited to in-frame clones, with some not included. The data show over 100,000 clones, around nine tenths seen once. The sequencing input was peripheral blood. The origin of this receptor is a woman in her 70s with COVID-19, enrolled during active disease. The rearrangement joins TRBV5-4 to TRBJ2-6; 11 nucleotides agree with TRBD1. This chain's CDR3 is CASREDRGRSSSGANVLTF. In nucleotides, the CDR3 is TGTGCCAGCAGGGAGGACAGGGGGCGGTCTAGTTCTGGGGCCAACGTCCTGACTTTC.